These 5 T cell receptor beta chains originate from one sample sequenced in a study of blood T cell repertoires in COVID-19. The protocol was immunoSEQ multiplex PCR, while the TCRdb copy is restricted to in-frame clones and leaves out a portion. The data show nearly 25,000 clones, 81% seen once. What was sequenced was peripheral blood. These receptors were collected from a man between 70 and 80 years old with acute or convalescent COVID-19.

The genes are TRBV19 and TRBJ2-3, with D hard to call. Germline V gives CDR1 LNHDA, CDR2 SQIVND (reference sequence). V was clipped by 5 bases and J by 2 bases, with 17 bases between them. CDR3 length: 16 residues. The DNA of the CDR3 is TGTGCCAGTAGTCCCAGAGCGCGATTGTACACAGATACGCAGTATTTT. This gives the protein CASSPRARLYTDTQYF.

This clone was counted once. This rearrangement joins TRBV7-9 to TRBJ1-4; 7 positions agree with TRBD1. This CDR3 comprises 14 residues. J was trimmed by 7 bases and V by 6 bases; bases with no gene match: 8. Germline CDR1 is SEHNR and CDR2 is FQNEAQ (reference sequence). In nucleotides, the CDR3 is TGTGCCAGCAGACCACAGGGGTATGGTGAAAAACTGTTTTTT. Translation gives CASRPQGYGEKLFF. The full variable domain, its missing parts supplied by reference TRBV7-9 and TRBJ1-4, is DTGVSQNPRHKITKRGQNVTFRCDPISEHNRLYWYRQTLGQGPEFLTYFQNEAQLEKSRLLSDRFSAERPKGSFSTLEIQRTEQGDSAMYLCASRPQGYGEKLFFGSGTQLSVL.

This chain uses TRBV19 with TRBJ1-2, with no clear D. V was clipped by 5 bases and J by 0 bases, with 10 bases between them. CDR3 length: 14 residues. Germline V gene lookup returns CDR1 LNHDA and CDR2 SQIVND (reference sequence). CDR3 loop: CASSYGYSNYGYTF. CDR3 sequence (DNA): TGTGCCAGTAGTTACGGTTACTCTAACTATGGCTACACCTTC. Full variable domain (remainder filled in from reference TRBV19 and TRBJ1-2): DGGITQSPKYLFRKEGQNVTLSCEQNLNHDAMYWYRQDPGQGLRLIYYSQIVNDFQKGDIAEGYSVSREKKESFPLTVTSAQKNPTAFYLCASSYGYSNYGYTFGSGTRLTVV.

The rearrangement links TRBV30 to TRBJ1-3; 8 nucleotides align to TRBD1. This CDR3 comprises 13 residues. Germline V gene sequence: CDR1 GTSNPN, CDR2 SVGIG (reference sequence). Unmatched junction bases numbered 5, after V lost 2 bases and J lost 8 bases. The CDR3: CAWSRQGRDTIYF. The CDR3 coding sequence is TGTGCCTGGAGTAGACAGGGGCGAGACACCATATATTTT.

This rearrangement joins TRBV5-1 to TRBJ1-4; D is perhaps TRBD1 (6 bases). Trimming left V 2 bases short and J 5 bases short, with 19 bases between. The CDR3 is 17 residues long. The V gene's germline CDR1 is SGHRS and CDR2 YFSETQ. This CDR3 reads CASSFQGHLSTNEKLFF. In nucleotides, the CDR3 is TGCGCCAGCAGCTTTCAGGGACACCTTTCTACAAATGAAAAACTGTTTTTT.